Here is one TCR beta chain with its context. Antigen: not known. Generated by immunoSEQ multiplex PCR, the TCRdb table keeps only in-frame clones and is missing some. Here the sample spans approximately 810,000 clones, over 90% being singletons. This sample stems from a study of shared clonotypes between healthy human individuals. The study's findings and limits: Sequencing of the sorted subsets was shown by rarefaction to be incomplete despite large depth.

V was shortened by 0 bases and J by 2 bases, with 13 bases between the two germline ends. Germline V gives CDR1 MNHNS, CDR2 SASEGT. This CDR3 spans 16 amino acids. Positively selected for CCR7, the CD45RO-negative cells used as naive CD8 cells excluded terminally differentiated effector memory CD45RA+ cells. Healthy HIV-negative adults with no recent acute infections or vaccinations were recruited as donors. Adult Caucasians living in Nashville, Tennessee made up all of the donors. Source material: naive CD8+ T cells sorted from blood. The rearrangement joins TRBV6-1 to TRBJ2-5; D gene ambiguous. The sequence derives from a man aged 25-45 years in good health. CDR3 sequence (DNA): TGTGCCAGCAGTGAAGCGGTTTGGCCAGATCAAGAGACCCAGTACTTC. Protein sequence: CASSEAVWPDQETQYF.